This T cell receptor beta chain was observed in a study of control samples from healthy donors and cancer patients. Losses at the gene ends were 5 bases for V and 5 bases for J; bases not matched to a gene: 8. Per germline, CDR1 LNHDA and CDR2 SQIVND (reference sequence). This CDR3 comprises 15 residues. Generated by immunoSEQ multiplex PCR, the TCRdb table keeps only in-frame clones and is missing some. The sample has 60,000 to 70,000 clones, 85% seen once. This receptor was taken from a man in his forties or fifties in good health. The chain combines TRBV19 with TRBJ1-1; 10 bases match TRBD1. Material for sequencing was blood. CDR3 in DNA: TGTGCCAGTAGTGCAAGACAGGGGGCGGGAACTGAAGCTTTCTTT. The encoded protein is CASSARQGAGTEAFF.